Detailed here is one TCR beta chain. The sample holds a few counts of this clone. Its specific antigen is unknown. Per-nucleotide qualities are absent, and no much larger clonotype sits a single base away. The data belong to a study of high-grade serous ovarian cancer treatment subgroups (dated by TCRdb to the early 2020s). Background on the whole study: On average, sequencing produced approximately 13,000 reads and around 7,500 unique TCR beta rearrangements for each sample. Under a laparoscopic triage algorithm, patients with high-grade serous ovarian cancer were grouped by complete gross resection or by neoadjuvant chemotherapy response, and the study profiled the TCR beta repertoires of these patients. The cohort comprised 30 or so patients: some ten with no residual disease after primary surgery (R0), some ten excellent NACT responders, and some ten poor NACT responders. One primary tumor sample and two metastatic tumor samples were collected from each patient, for a total of fewer than 100 samples.

The approximately 86 tumor samples underwent high-throughput TCR profiling using ImmunoSEQ. As for the original processing: Repertoire diversity metrics included richness (unique productive sequences), clonality, evenness and relatedness; Bhattacharyya coefficient assessed similarity between samples. A sensitivity analysis excluded TCRs with fewer than two reads and gave consistent conclusions. TCRdb holds this immuneACCESS table with in-frame rearrangements only. Some clones are missing; in checked studies, unresolved V genes explain under half, and the rest has no known cause. The V and J calls and clone size are taken from that table; D and trimming were inferred from the DNA. For this sample the table gives about 7,400 clones, of which approximately 62% were detected only once. About 6% of the sample is taken by the ten largest. Tumor samples were obtained before definitive surgery or chemotherapy. Genomic DNA was extracted by the MD Anderson Biospecimen Extraction Resource, and TCR sequencing was done by the MD Anderson Cancer Genomics Laboratory.

CDR1 is given as LGHNA and CDR2 as YSLEER, both from the germline V gene. Counted from cysteine to phenylalanine, this CDR3 has 18 amino acids. The retained sequence is limited to the CDR3, 54 bases, with the frame set at the first base. V trim: 3 bases; J trim: 9 bases; unmatched bases: 20. Study-wide findings and limitations: The TCR repertoire analyses centered on CDR3, and CDR1 and CDR2 were not analyzed. Repertoire similarity between tumors from the same patient ranged from about 0.11 to 0.8, while tumors from different patients showed almost no similarity. Neoantigen level correlated positively with TCR clonal relatedness, and copy number variation and mutation load from whole-genome sequencing showed a positive trend with TCR clonal relatedness. Bulk tumor TCR sequencing lacked spatial information, limiting insight into HGSC tumor complexity and diversity.

The V and J segments used are TRBV4-3 and TRBJ2-1, with 7 bases aligning to TRBD2. The sample consisted of tumor tissue. The sequence derives from a human donor with high-grade serous ovarian cancer. Here is the DNA: TGCGCCAGCAGCCATCAAGTGGGCGGGAGCCACTTGCAGAGTGAGCAGTTCTTC. It encodes CASSHQVGGSHLQSEQFF.